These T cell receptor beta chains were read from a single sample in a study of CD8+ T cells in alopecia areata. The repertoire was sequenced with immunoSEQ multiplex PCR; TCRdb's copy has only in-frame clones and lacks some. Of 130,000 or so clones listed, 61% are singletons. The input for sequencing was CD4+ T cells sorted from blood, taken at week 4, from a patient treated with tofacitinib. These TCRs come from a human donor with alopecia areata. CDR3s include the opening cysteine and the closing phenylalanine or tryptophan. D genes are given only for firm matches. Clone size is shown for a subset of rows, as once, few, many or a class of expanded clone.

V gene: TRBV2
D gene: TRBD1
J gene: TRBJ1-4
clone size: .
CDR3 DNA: TGTGCCAGCAGTGAAGCGGGGACAGGGAATGAAAAACTGTTTTTT
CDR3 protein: CASSEAGTGNEKLFF

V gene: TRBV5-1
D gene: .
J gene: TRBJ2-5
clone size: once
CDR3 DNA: TGCGCCAGTAGACAGATGCAAGAGACCCAGTACTTC
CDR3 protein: CASRQMQETQYF

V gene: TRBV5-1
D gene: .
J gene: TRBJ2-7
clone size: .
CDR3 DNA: TGCGCCAGCAGCTTGGTTCGGGAGTCCCCGCACTTC
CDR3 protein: CASSLVRESPHF

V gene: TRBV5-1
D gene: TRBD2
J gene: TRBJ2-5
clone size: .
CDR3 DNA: TGCGCCAGCAGCCCTACTAGCGGGAGGGCCCTAGAGACCCAGTACTTC
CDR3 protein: CASSPTSGRALETQYF

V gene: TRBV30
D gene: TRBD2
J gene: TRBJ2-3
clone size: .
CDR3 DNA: TGTGCCTGGAGTGTACCCGCGGGAGACGGCACAGATACGCAGTATTTT
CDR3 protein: CAWSVPAGDGTDTQYF

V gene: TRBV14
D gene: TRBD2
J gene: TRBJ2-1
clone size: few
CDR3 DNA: TGTGCCAGCAGCCAAGGGAGCGGGAGTTACCTGGGCTACAATGAGCAGTTCTTC
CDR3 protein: CASSQGSGSYLGYNEQFF

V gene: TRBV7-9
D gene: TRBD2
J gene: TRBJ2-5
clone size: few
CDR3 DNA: TGTGCCAGCAGCTACCCTACTAGCGGGTTCAAAGAGACCCAGTACTTC
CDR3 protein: CASSYPTSGFKETQYF

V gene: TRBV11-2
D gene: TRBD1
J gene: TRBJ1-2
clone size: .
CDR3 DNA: TGTGCCAGCGGGACAGCCCTGGGTTATGGCTACACCTTC
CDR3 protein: CASGTALGYGYTF

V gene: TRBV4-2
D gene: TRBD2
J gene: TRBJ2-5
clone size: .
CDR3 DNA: TGTGCCAGCAGCCAAGGGCTGTTTAGCGGGGGGGCGAAGACCCAGTACTTC
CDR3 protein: CASSQGLFSGGAKTQYF

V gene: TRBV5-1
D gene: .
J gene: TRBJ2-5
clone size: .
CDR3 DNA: TGCGCCAGCAGCTTGGCCGGGGGCTCTCAAGAGACCCAGTACTTC
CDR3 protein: CASSLAGGSQETQYF

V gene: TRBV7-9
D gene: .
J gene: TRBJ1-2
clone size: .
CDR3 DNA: TGTGCCAGCAGCTTAGCAGGGTATGGCTACACCTTC
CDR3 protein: CASSLAGYGYTF

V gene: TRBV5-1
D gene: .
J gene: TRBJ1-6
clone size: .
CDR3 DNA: TGCGCCAGCAGTTACCAGGGTGGCGGTACTAATTCACCCCTCCACTTT
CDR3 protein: CASSYQGGGTNSPLHF

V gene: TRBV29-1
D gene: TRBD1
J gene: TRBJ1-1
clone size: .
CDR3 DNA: TGCAGCGTTGAGGCGTCGCCGAGGGGGCTTACTGAAGCTTTCTTT
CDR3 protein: CSVEASPRGLTEAFF

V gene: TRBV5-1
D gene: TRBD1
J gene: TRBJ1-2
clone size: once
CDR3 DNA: TGCGCCAGCAGCAAGGGACAGGGGGCGCGGGGCTACACCTTC
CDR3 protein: CASSKGQGARGYTF

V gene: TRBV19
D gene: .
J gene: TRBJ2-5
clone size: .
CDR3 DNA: TGTGCCAGTAGGGCAGGGGGGGAGACCCAGTACTTC
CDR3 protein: CASRAGGETQYF

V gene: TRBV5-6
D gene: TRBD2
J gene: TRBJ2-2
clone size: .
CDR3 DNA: TGTGCCAGCAGCGCGCCGGCGCTAGCGGCCTCTATTGGAGAGCTGTTTTTT
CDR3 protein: CASSAPALAASIGELFF

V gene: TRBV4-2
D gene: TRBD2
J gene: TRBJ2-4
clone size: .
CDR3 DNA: TGTGCCAGCAGCCAAGCGGGGGGGCCCAAAAACATTCAGTACTTC
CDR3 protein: CASSQAGGPKNIQYF

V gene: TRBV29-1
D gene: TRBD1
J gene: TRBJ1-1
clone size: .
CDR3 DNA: TGCAGCGGGCACAGGGGAACTGAAGCTTTCTTT
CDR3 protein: CSGHRGTEAFF

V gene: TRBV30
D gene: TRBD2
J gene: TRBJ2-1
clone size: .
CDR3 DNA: TGTGCCTGGGCTAGCGGGAGGACCTACAGTGAGCAGTTCTTC
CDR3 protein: CAWASGRTYSEQFF

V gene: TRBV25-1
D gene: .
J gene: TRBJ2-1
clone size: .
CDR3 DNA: TGTGCCAGCAGTGAATATTTCGGGGGTGGGCAGTTCTTC
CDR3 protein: CASSEYFGGGQFF

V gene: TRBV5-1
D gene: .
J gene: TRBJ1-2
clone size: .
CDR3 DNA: TGCGCCAGCAGCGTGGGCACAGGGAGCTATGCCTACACCTTC
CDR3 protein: CASSVGTGSYAYTF

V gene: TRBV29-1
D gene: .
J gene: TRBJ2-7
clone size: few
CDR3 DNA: TGCAGCGTCGCTCGGGAGTTATCCTACGAGCAGTACTTC
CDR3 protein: CSVARELSYEQYF

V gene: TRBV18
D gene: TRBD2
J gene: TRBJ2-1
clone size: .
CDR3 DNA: TGTGCCAGCTCCCCAACCAAATCTAGCGGGGGGGCTCATGAGCAGTTCTTC
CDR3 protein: CASSPTKSSGGAHEQFF

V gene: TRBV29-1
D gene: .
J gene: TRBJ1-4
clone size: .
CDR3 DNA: TGCAGCGCCCAAGGAGGGGCCCTAGGGTCTAATGAAAAACTGTTTTTT
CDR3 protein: CSAQGGALGSNEKLFF

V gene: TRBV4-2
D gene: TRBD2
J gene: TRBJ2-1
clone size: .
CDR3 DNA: TGTGCCAGCAGCAGACAAGAACTAGCGGGGGACCCTGAGCAGTTCTTC
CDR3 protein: CASSRQELAGDPEQFF

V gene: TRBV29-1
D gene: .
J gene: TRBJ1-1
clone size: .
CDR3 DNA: TGCAGCGTTGGAGTAGGTGGGGGCACTGAAGCTTTCTTT
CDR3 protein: CSVGVGGGTEAFF

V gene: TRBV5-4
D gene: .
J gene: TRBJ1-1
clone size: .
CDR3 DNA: TGTGCCAGCAGCTATGGGACTGTGAACACTGAAGCTTTCTTT
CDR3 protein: CASSYGTVNTEAFF

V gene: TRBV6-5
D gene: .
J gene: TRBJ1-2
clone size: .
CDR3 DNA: TGTGCCAGCGGGGTGGGGCCCTATGGCTGCACCTTC
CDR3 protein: CASGVGPYGCTF

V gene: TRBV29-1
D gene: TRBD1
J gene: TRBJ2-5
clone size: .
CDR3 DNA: TGCAGCGTTGAATACGGGACAGGAATAGAAGAGACCCAGTACTTC
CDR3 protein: CSVEYGTGIEETQYF

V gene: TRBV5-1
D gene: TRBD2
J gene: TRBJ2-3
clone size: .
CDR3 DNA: TGCGCCAGCAGCTCTGGACTAGCGGAGACCACAGATACGCAGTATTTT
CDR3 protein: CASSSGLAETTDTQYF

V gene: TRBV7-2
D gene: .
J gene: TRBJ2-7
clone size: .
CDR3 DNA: TGTGCCAGCAGCAATAACCACGGAAACTACGAGCAGTACTTC
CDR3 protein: CASSNNHGNYEQYF

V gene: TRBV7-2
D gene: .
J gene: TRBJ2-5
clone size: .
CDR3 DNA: TGTGCCTGGTACAGCCAAGAGACCCAGTACTTC
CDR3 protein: CAWYSQETQYF

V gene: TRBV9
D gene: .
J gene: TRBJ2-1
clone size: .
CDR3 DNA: TGTGCCAGCAGCGCCACGGGATACAATGAGCAGTTCTTC
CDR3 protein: CASSATGYNEQFF

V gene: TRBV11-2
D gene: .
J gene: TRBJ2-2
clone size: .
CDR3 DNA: TGTGCCAGCAGCTTAGAAGGGAGTGGCGGATTGAACACCGGGGAGCTGTTTTTT
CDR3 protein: CASSLEGSGGLNTGELFF

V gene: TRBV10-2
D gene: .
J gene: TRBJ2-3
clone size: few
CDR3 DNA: TGCGCCAGCCTACGGGCGGTACTCACAGATACGCAGTATTTT
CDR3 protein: CASLRAVLTDTQYF

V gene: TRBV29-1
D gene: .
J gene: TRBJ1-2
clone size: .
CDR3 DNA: TGCAGCGTTACTACCCCTAACTATGGCTACACCTTC
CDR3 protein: CSVTTPNYGYTF

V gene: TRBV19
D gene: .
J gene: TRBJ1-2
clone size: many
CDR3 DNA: TGTGCCAGTAGTATAGTGCAGGGCGGCTATGGCTACACCTTC
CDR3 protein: CASSIVQGGYGYTF

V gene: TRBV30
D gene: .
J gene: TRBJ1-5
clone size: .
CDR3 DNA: TGTGCCTGGAGTGTATATAGCAATCAGCCCCAGCATTTT
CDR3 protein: CAWSVYSNQPQHF

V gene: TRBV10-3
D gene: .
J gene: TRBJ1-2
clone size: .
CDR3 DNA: TGTGCCATCAGTGATGGGGTTGACTATGGCTACACCTTC
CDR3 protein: CAISDGVDYGYTF

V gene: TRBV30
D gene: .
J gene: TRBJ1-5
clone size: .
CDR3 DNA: TGTGCCTGGAGTGGCGGGACCGTGGGGGGTCAGCCCCAGCATTTT
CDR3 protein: CAWSGGTVGGQPQHF

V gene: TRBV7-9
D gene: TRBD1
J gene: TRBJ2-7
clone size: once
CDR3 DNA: TGTGCCAGCAGCCGTGAACGGACAGGGTACGTCTACGAGCAGTACTTC
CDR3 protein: CASSRERTGYVYEQYF

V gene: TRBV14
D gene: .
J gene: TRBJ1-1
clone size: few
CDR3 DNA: TGTGCCAGCAGCCTCCGGGGGCCGAGGGCGGACACTGAAGCTTTCTTT
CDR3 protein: CASSLRGPRADTEAFF

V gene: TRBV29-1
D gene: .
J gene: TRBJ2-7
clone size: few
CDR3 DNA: TGCAGCGTTGGATTAGCGCCCCACGAGCAGTACTTC
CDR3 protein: CSVGLAPHEQYF

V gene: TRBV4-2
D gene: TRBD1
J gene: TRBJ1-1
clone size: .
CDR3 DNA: TGTGCCAGCAGCTTACGACGACAGGGGAACACTGAAGCTTTCTTT
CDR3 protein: CASSLRRQGNTEAFF

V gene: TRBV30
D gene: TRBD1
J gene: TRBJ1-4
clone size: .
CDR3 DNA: TGTGCCTGGAGTGGACAGGGGAGGGAAAAACTGTTTTTT
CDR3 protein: CAWSGQGREKLFF

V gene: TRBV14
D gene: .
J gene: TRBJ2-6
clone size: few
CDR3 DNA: TGTGCCAGCAGCCAAGAGAGGCGCAGCCTCTCTGGGGCCAACGTCCTGACTTTC
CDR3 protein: CASSQERRSLSGANVLTF

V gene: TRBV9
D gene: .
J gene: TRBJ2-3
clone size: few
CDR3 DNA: TGTGCCAGCAGCGTAGAGTCCGGGTATAGCACAGATACGCAGTATTTT
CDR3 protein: CASSVESGYSTDTQYF

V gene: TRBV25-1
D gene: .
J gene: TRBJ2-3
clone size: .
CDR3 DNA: TGTGCCAGCAGTGGCCAGACAGAAGATACGCAGTATTTT
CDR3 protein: CASSGQTEDTQYF

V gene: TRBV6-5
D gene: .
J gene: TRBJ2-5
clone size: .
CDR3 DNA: TGTGCCAGCAGTCGTGCGGGACACTCCAGGGAGACCCAGTACTTC
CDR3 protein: CASSRAGHSRETQYF

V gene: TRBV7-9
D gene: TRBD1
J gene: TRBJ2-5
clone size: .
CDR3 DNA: TGTGCCAGCAGCTTCCAGGGGGTCCAAGAGACCCAGTACTTC
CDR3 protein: CASSFQGVQETQYF

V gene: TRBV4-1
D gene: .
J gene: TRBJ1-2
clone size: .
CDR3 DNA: TGCGCCAGCAGCCAAGATCCCAGGGGCTACTATGGCTACACCTTC
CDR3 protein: CASSQDPRGYYGYTF

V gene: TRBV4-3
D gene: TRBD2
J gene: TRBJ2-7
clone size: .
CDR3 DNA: TGCGCCAGCAGCTATAGCGGACTAGCGGAGTTCGACGAGCAGTACTTC
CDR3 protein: CASSYSGLAEFDEQYF